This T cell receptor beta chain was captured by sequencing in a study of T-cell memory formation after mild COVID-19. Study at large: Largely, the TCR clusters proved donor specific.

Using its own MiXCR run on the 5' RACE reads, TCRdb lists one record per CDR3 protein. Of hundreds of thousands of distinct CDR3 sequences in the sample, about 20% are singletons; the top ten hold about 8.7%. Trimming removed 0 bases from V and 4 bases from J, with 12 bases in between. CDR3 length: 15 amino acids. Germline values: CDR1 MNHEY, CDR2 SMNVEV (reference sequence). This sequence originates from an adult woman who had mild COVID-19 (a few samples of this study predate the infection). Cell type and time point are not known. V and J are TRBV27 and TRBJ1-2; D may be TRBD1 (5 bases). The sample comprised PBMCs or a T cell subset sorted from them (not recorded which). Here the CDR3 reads CASSLSPDSTYGYTF. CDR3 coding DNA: TGTGCCAGCAGTTTATCCCCCGACAGTACCTATGGCTACACCTTC.